A single sample is the source of the 19 T cell receptor beta chains below, sequenced in a study of cytomegalovirus exposure and HLA in healthy donors. 60 Vbeta and 13 Jbeta primers were used in PCR. Generated by immunoSEQ multiplex PCR, the TCRdb table keeps only in-frame clones and is missing some. The repertoire table contains about 160,000 clones. Material for sequencing was PBMCs. These receptors came from an older woman in good health and CMV-seronegative.

This chain connects TRBV6-5 to TRBJ1-1; TRBD1 matches 10 bases. The V gene's germline CDR1 is MNHEY and CDR2 SVGAGI. The length of the CDR3 is 14 residues. J lost 4 bases, V lost 6 bases, and 5 bases had no gene match. CDR3 amino acids: CASRKGQGTTEAFF. The CDR3 DNA reads as TGTGCCAGCAGGAAGGGACAGGGGACCACTGAAGCTTTCTTT.

DNA for the CDR3: TGTGCCAGCAGTTACCCGGGGATCGAGGGGGATTCACCCCTCCACTTT. This gives the protein CASSYPGIEGDSPLHF. The chain joins TRBV6-6 to TRBJ1-6, with D perhaps matching TRBD1 (6 bases). The CDR3 contains 16 residues. Trimming shortened V by 2 bases and J by 8 bases, and 16 bases separated the two germline ends. Germline V gene lookup returns CDR1 MNHNY and CDR2 SVGAGI (reference sequence).

J is TRBJ1-3 and V is TRBV7-9; D not resolved. Germline loops: CDR1 SEHNR, CDR2 FQNEAQ (reference sequence). The CDR3 covers 13 residues. The germline V and J ends were trimmed by 1 base and 4 bases, with 5 bases remaining between them. CDR3 sequence reads: CASSLGQGNTIYF. As DNA, the CDR3 is TGTGCCAGCAGCTTAGGGCAAGGAAACACCATATATTTT.

The rearrangement links TRBV6-4 to TRBJ2-3, with unresolved D. V was clipped by 2 bases and J by 6 bases, with 12 bases between them. The CDR3 is 14 amino acids. Germline V gives CDR1 MRHNA, CDR2 SNTAGT. Here the CDR3 reads CASSDLSHTDTQYF. The CDR3 DNA is TGTGCCAGCAGTGACCTCTCCCACACCGATACGCAGTATTTT.

The chain carries TRBV9 and TRBJ1-3, with a tentative D call TRBD1 (5 bases). Trimming took 8 bases from V and 1 from J, leaving 7 bases between them. The CDR3 is 12 residues long. Germline V gene lookup returns CDR1 SGDLS and CDR2 YYNGEE. In DNA form, the CDR3 reads TGTGCCAGTCAGGGATCTGGAAACACCATATATTTT. It yields the protein CASQGSGNTIYF.

The chain has TRBV7-6 and TRBJ2-3; D might be TRBD1 (6 bases). The V end lost 5 bases, the J end lost 3 bases, and 15 bases lay between the germline ends. CDR1 is SGHVS and CDR2 is FNYEAQ in the germline V gene. The CDR3 sequence is 15 residues long. CDR3 sequence (DNA): TGTGCCAGCAGCCTAATCTTAAGGGGGACAGATACGCAGTATTTT. Its protein is CASSLILRGTDTQYF.

The chain couples TRBV4-1 to TRBJ1-4; D gene unclear. With 5 bases removed from V and 1 base from J, the gap between germline ends came to 11 bases. The CDR3 spans 15 residues. Germline V gene lookup returns CDR1 MGHRA and CDR2 YSYEKL. CDR3 nucleotide sequence: TGCGCCAGCAGCGACTACCGAGGAACTAATGAAAAACTGTTTTTT. Translated: CASSDYRGTNEKLFF.

This chain links TRBV18 with TRBJ1-5, with 7 bases identical to TRBD1. This CDR3 is 13 amino acids long. With V trimmed by 5 bases and J by 5 bases, 3 bases remained unmatched. In germline, CDR1 is KGHSH, CDR2 LQKENI. The CDR3 region has the DNA TGTGCCAGCTCATTCCAGGGGGATCAGCCCCAGCATTTT. Its translation: CASSFQGDQPQHF.

The chain couples TRBV5-4 to TRBJ2-2; 7 positions agree with TRBD1. With 2 bases clipped from V and 5 bases from J, the junction kept 6 bases outside the gene matches. The length of the CDR3 is 15 residues. Germline CDR1 is SGHNT and CDR2 is YYREEE (reference sequence). The CDR3 spells CASSFPGQRTGELFF. The CDR3 region has the DNA TGTGCCAGCAGCTTCCCGGGACAGCGAACCGGGGAGCTGTTTTTT.

The rearrangement links TRBV6-5 to TRBJ2-1, with TRBD1 as a possible D gene (6 bases). The CDR3 consists of 14 residues. CDR1 MNHEY and CDR2 SVGAGI come from the germline V gene. V lost 6 bases, J lost 2 bases, and 11 bases lay in between. The CDR3 loop is CASRAGTTYNEQFF. CDR3 DNA sequence: TGTGCCAGCAGGGCCGGGACAACCTACAATGAGCAGTTCTTC.

The chain combines TRBV9 with TRBJ1-2; 9 bases agree with TRBD1. Trimming cost V 0 bases and J 8 bases; bases outside gene matches: 8. CDR1 SGDLS and CDR2 YYNGEE come from the germline V gene. This CDR3 is 15 amino acids long. The CDR3 DNA reads as TGTGCCAGCAGCGTAGGAGTGGACAGGGGCGGGGGCTACACCTTC. Translation: CASSVGVDRGGGYTF.

This chain joins TRBV9 and TRBJ1-5, with D possibly being TRBD1 (6 bases). V was pared by 4 bases and J by 7 bases, with 18 bases between. The germline V gene has CDR1 SGDLS and CDR2 YYNGEE. The CDR3 has 15 residues. The chain's CDR3 is CASSPGGGPRQPQHF. Written as DNA, the CDR3 is TGTGCCAGCAGCCCCGGGGGGGGGCCTCGGCAGCCCCAGCATTTT.

This CDR3 reads CASSQADQGGGEQFF. In DNA form, the CDR3 reads TGTGCCAGCAGCCAAGCGGATCAAGGGGGGGGTGAGCAGTTCTTC. The chain employs TRBV4-2 and TRBJ2-1; D is perhaps TRBD2 (7 bases). Trimming took 1 base from V and 9 from J, leaving 16 bases between them. The CDR3 contains 15 residues. Germline V gene data show CDR1 as LGHNA and CDR2 as YNFKEQ.

The chain joins TRBV7-8 to TRBJ1-5; the D is unclear. Per the germline V gene, CDR1 is SGHVS and CDR2 is FQNEAQ. The CDR3 is made up of 16 amino acids. The ends were cut back, 5 bases at V and 3 bases at J, with 17 bases in the middle. Here the CDR3 reads CASSAGLSEPNQPQHF. Written as DNA, the CDR3 is TGTGCCAGCAGCGCCGGACTTTCCGAGCCCAATCAGCCCCAGCATTTT.

The chain carries TRBV5-1 and TRBJ2-7; 8 positions match TRBD1. Trimming took 3 bases from V and 4 from J; bases not matched to a gene: 6. Germline loops: CDR1 SGHRS, CDR2 YFSETQ. The CDR3 is 14 amino acids. In DNA, the CDR3 is TGCGCCAGCAGCTCTAAGACAGGGGAGTACGAGCAGTACTTC. Amino acids: CASSSKTGEYEQYF.

In nucleotides, the CDR3 is TGTGCCAGCAGCGTAGAGGGACATTCAGGGTACGAGCAGTACTTC. Translating it yields CASSVEGHSGYEQYF. The chain carries TRBV9 and TRBJ2-7; TRBD1 might be the D (6 bases). The CDR3 is 15 amino acids. Deletions cut 0 bases from V and 4 bases from J, with 14 bases between. CDR1 and CDR2 (germline): SGDLS, YYNGEE.

The V gene is TRBV10-3, the J gene TRBJ2-2; 8 nucleotides align to TRBD1. CDR3 size: 14 residues. Unmatched junction bases numbered 7, after V lost 10 bases and J lost 3 bases. From germline, CDR1 is ENHRY and CDR2 SYGVKD. The CDR3 sequence: CATTDRVDTGELFF. As DNA, the CDR3 is TGTGCCACCACGGACAGGGTTGACACCGGGGAGCTGTTTTTT.

The rearrangement uses TRBV12-5 and TRBJ2-1; D not certain. The CDR3 loop spans 18 amino acids. The V end was cut by 2 bases, the J end by 1 base, with 18 bases between. Germline values: CDR1 LGHNT, CDR2 FRNRAP. The CDR3 region is CASGLITLSPRSYNEQFF. In nucleotides, the CDR3 is TGTGCTAGTGGTTTGATCACTCTAAGCCCTAGATCCTACAATGAGCAGTTCTTC.

The chain recombines TRBV11-2 with TRBJ1-4, with 7 bases lining up with TRBD1. The germline CDR1 and CDR2 sequences are SGHAT and FQNNGV. The V and J ends lost 11 bases and 0 bases, in that order; junction bases with no gene match: 21. The CDR3 loop spans 19 amino acids. This CDR3 is CACKFGWLRGFATNEKLFF. As DNA, the CDR3 is TGTGCCTGCAAGTTCGGGTGGCTCAGGGGGTTTGCAACTAATGAAAAACTGTTTTTT.